This TCR beta chain emerged from a study of metastatic and nonmetastatic thyroid tumors. Study-level findings and limits: TCR beta diversity was reportedly significantly higher in malignant thyroid tumors than benign nodules, in blood and tumor.

V gave up 8 bases and J gave up 4 bases, with 14 bases separating them. The CDR3 runs 12 residues. CDR1 is GTSNPN, CDR2 SVGIG, per germline (reference sequence). MiXCR reprocessed the PCR reads for TCRdb. Altogether roughly 40,000 clones are present, approximately 17% being singletons, with the ten largest covering around 13%. Details on this clone: Its antigen is undetermined.

Treatment of any kind had been given to no patient before thyroid surgery. The J gene is TRBJ1-2, the V gene TRBV30; no clear D gene. The source is a female donor with papillary thyroid cancer or a benign thyroid nodule (not recorded which). Some clones in this sample may be carry-over from other donors' samples. Input material: tumor tissue. The CDR3 nucleotides are TGTGCCGGAGCCCGGGCCAGCTATGGCTACACCTTC. This gives the protein CAGARASYGYTF.